These 21 T cell receptor beta chains originate from one sample sequenced in a study of OX40 agonist ivuxolimab in advanced cancers. Produced via immunoSEQ multiplex PCR; TCRdb's table is partial and in-frame only. The sample lists some 100,000 clones, around 91% occurring once. The input for sequencing was CD4+ or CD8+ T cells sorted from blood, taken in a trial of the OX40 agonist ivuxolimab. The receptors come from an adult with an advanced solid tumor such as melanoma, head and neck, liver or kidney cancer.

V usage is TRBV5-1 and J usage is TRBJ2-7; tentatively, D is TRBD2 (5 bases). V was trimmed by 0 bases and J by 7 bases, leaving 14 bases between them. The length of the CDR3 is 14 residues. CDR1 SGHRS and CDR2 YFSETQ come from the germline V gene. The CDR3 sequence: CASSLGTFLEEQYF. The CDR3 DNA follows: TGCGCCAGCAGCTTGGGGACTTTCCTTGAGGAGCAGTACTTC.

The chain joins TRBV18 to TRBJ2-3; TRBD2 agrees at 8 bases. V lost 3 bases, J lost 0 bases, and 2 bases stayed unmatched. The CDR3 extends over 15 amino acids. In germline, CDR1 is KGHSH, CDR2 LQKENI. CDR3 amino acids: CASSPRGGSTDTQYF. CDR3 coding DNA: TGTGCCAGCTCACCCCGGGGGGGGAGCACAGATACGCAGTATTTT.

J is TRBJ2-3 and V is TRBV5-1, with a weak D call TRBD1 (6 bases). Germline assignment: CDR1 SGHRS and CDR2 YFSETQ. The CDR3 spans 15 residues. V was pared by 0 bases and J by 2 bases, with 10 bases between. This CDR3 reads CASSLAGHHTDTQYF. Written as DNA, the CDR3 is TGCGCCAGCAGCTTGGCGGGACACCACACAGATACGCAGTATTTT.

The V gene is TRBV6-1, the J gene TRBJ2-7; D is perhaps TRBD1 or TRBD2 (5 bases each). Trimming shortened V by 3 bases and J by 3 bases, and 12 bases separated the two germline ends. Germline lookup yields CDR1 MNHNS and CDR2 SASEGT. The CDR3 runs to 14 residues. CDR3 sequence (DNA): TGTGCCAGCAGTGATGCAGGGACGGTCTACGAGCAGTACTTC. This gives the protein CASSDAGTVYEQYF.

The chain is built from TRBV7-9 and TRBJ2-1, with 7 bases aligning to TRBD2. Germline V gene lookup returns CDR1 SEHNR and CDR2 FQNEAQ (reference sequence). V lost 0 bases and J lost 6; bases outside the gene matches: 2. The CDR3 runs 14 residues. In DNA, the CDR3 is TGTGCCAGCAGCTTAGCAGGACTAGTCAATGAGCAGTTCTTC. This gives the protein CASSLAGLVNEQFF. Full variable domain (outside the CDR3, taken from reference TRBV7-9 and TRBJ2-1): DTGVSQNPRHKITKRGQNVTFRCDPISEHNRLYWYRQTLGQGPEFLTYFQNEAQLEKSRLLSDRFSAERPKGSFSTLEIQRTEQGDSAMYLCASSLAGLVNEQFFGPGTRLTVL.

This clone was detected only once. The chain joins TRBV7-3 to TRBJ2-2; D is unclear. The germline V gene has CDR1 SGHTA and CDR2 FQGTGA. Trimming cost V 1 base and J 5 bases, with 8 bases left between them. The CDR3 loop spans 14 amino acids. The CDR3: CASSLSFSTGELFF. CDR3 bases: TGTGCCAGCAGCTTAAGTTTCTCGACCGGGGAGCTGTTTTTT.

The V call is TRBV29-1, the J call TRBJ2-1; 9 positions match TRBD2. Trimming at V came to 6 bases and at J to 0 bases, leaving 12 bases not matched to a gene. Germline values: CDR1 SQVTM, CDR2 ANQGSEA. This CDR3 has 17 amino acids. CDR3: CSVMGFAGGISYNEQFF. The CDR3, as DNA: TGCAGCGTGATGGGGTTTGCGGGGGGGATCTCCTACAATGAGCAGTTCTTC.

This sequence joins TRBV29-1 and TRBJ2-5; 7 nucleotides match TRBD1. The CDR3 sequence is 12 residues long. The germline gives CDR1 SQVTM, CDR2 ANQGSEA. The J segment lost 7 bases and the V segment lost 5 bases, leaving 7 bases of the junction unmatched. The CDR3 DNA follows: TGCAGCGTTCGATGGGACAGTCGGACCCAGTACTTC. It is translated as CSVRWDSRTQYF. Looking up the rest from reference TRBV29-1 and TRBJ2-5 gives the full variable domain: SAVISQKPSRDICQRGTSLTIQCQVDSQVTMMFWYRQQPGQSLTLIATANQGSEATYESGFVIDKFPISRPNLTFSTLTVSNMSPEDSSIYLCSVRWDSRTQYFGPGTRLLVL.

The gene calls are TRBV6-5 and TRBJ1-5; TRBD1 might be the D (6 bases). The V gene's germline CDR1 is MNHEY and CDR2 SVGAGI. Trimming took off 5 bases at V and 4 bases at J, with 12 bases between the two ends. The CDR3 has 14 amino acids. The CDR3, as DNA: TGTGCCAGCAGTACTGGACAGACGAATCAGCCCCAGCATTTT. Translated, it gives CASSTGQTNQPQHF.

The gene calls are TRBV7-9 and TRBJ1-4; D is unresolved. Trimming cost V 0 bases and J 3 bases, with 2 bases left between them. CDR1 is SEHNR, CDR2 FQNEAQ, per germline (reference sequence). The CDR3 has 13 amino acids. DNA for the CDR3: TGTGCCAGCAGCTTAGCAGCTAATGAAAAACTGTTTTTT. This gives the protein CASSLAANEKLFF.

Here the CDR3 reads CASSPNGNTIYF. The CDR3 DNA reads TGCGCCAGCAGCCCCAATGGAAACACCATATATTTT. The chain links TRBV5-1 to TRBJ1-3; D unresolved. V lost 4 bases, J lost 3 bases, and 5 bases lay in between. Germline CDR1 is SGHRS and CDR2 is YFSETQ. The CDR3 has 12 residues.

This chain connects TRBV7-9 to TRBJ2-5, with 8 bases identical to TRBD1. The CDR3 consists of 15 residues. V shed 5 bases and J 1 base; nucleotides not matched to a gene: 6. In germline, CDR1 is SEHNR, CDR2 FQNEAQ (reference sequence). This CDR3 is CASSQGQASQETQYF. The CDR3 region has the DNA TGTGCCAGCAGCCAGGGACAGGCCAGCCAAGAGACCCAGTACTTC.

The rearrangement joins TRBV5-6 to TRBJ1-1; 10 nucleotides match TRBD1. J lost 4 bases, V lost 3 bases, and 12 bases had no gene match. CDR3 length equals 17 residues. Per the germline V gene, CDR1 is SGHDT and CDR2 is YYEEEE. The CDR3 loop is CASSSYGQGERSTEAFF. The CDR3, as DNA: TGTGCCAGCAGCTCTTACGGACAGGGGGAGCGTAGCACTGAAGCTTTCTTT.

The chain carries TRBV5-1 and TRBJ2-7; weak D call: TRBD2 (5 bases). Germline V gene data show CDR1 as SGHRS and CDR2 as YFSETQ. The CDR3 sequence is 12 residues long. V was trimmed by 8 bases and J by 3 bases, leaving 12 bases between them. CDR3 bases: TGCGCCAGTCGGTACGGGGACTACGAGCAGTACTTC. As protein: CASRYGDYEQYF.

This chain joins TRBV19 and TRBJ1-1; the D is unclear. The V and J ends lost 0 bases and 1 base respectively, with 3 bases between them. Per germline, CDR1 LNHDA and CDR2 SQIVND (reference sequence). This CDR3 region has 13 residues. The CDR3 region is CASSIEWNTEAFF. CDR3 nucleotides: TGTGCCAGTAGTATAGAATGGAACACTGAAGCTTTCTTT.

The genes are TRBV7-2 and TRBJ2-7; 11 bases align to TRBD2. The germline V gene encodes CDR1 SGHTA and CDR2 FQGNSA. Trimming removed 3 bases from V and 2 bases from J; junction bases left unmatched: 6. The length of the CDR3 is 16 residues. The CDR3 reads CASSLETSGAAYEQYF. CDR3 sequence (DNA): TGTGCCAGCAGCTTGGAGACTAGCGGGGCTGCCTACGAGCAGTACTTC.

This chain uses TRBV9 with TRBJ2-1; TRBD2 matches at 11 bases. The V segment lost 0 bases and the J segment 3 bases; nucleotides outside the gene matches: 2. The V gene's germline CDR1 is SGDLS and CDR2 YYNGEE. This CDR3 contains 16 residues. CDR3 bases: TGTGCCAGCAGCGTAGAAGGACTAGCGGGCTACAATGAGCAGTTCTTC. It codes for CASSVEGLAGYNEQFF.

The gene calls are TRBV6-1 and TRBJ1-1, with D tentatively TRBD1 (5 bases). Germline values: CDR1 MNHNS, CDR2 SASEGT. The length of the CDR3 is 14 residues. Trimming left V 6 bases short and J 5 bases short, with 16 bases between. This chain's CDR3 is CASRADSRGTEAFF. In nucleotides, the CDR3 is TGTGCCAGCAGGGCAGACAGCCGGGGGACTGAAGCTTTCTTT.

The rearrangement joins TRBV5-6 to TRBJ2-3; TRBD2 might be the D (6 bases). CDR3 length: 15 residues. Germline-derived CDR1 and CDR2 are SGHDT and YYEEEE. Trimming left V 4 bases short and J 4 bases short, with 16 bases between. The CDR3 DNA follows: TGTGCCAGCAGCAGGAGACTAGTCCGGGCAGATACGCAGTATTTT. Its translation is CASSRRLVRADTQYF.

The chain combines TRBV12-5 with TRBJ2-3; maybe TRBD2 (6 bases). Trimming removed 4 bases from V and 14 bases from J, with 16 bases in between. This CDR3 comprises 12 residues. CDR1 LGHNT and CDR2 FRNRAP come from the germline V gene. The CDR3 region is CASGSGVGSPYF. The CDR3 DNA sequence: TGTGCTAGTGGTTCGGGGGTTGGGTCTCCGTATTTT.

This sequence joins TRBV5-1 and TRBJ2-7; D is ambiguous. The germline V gene encodes CDR1 SGHRS and CDR2 YFSETQ. This CDR3 contains 16 residues. The V end was cut by 0 bases, the J end by 7 bases, with 20 bases between. The CDR3 nucleotides read TGCGCCAGCAGCTTGGGTTTAAGGCCGGGCGTTAGAGAGCAGTACTTC. It translates to CASSLGLRPGVREQYF.